A selection of T cell receptor beta chains follows, all from one sample in a study of cytomegalovirus exposure and HLA in healthy donors. Clones were sequenced by immunoSEQ multiplex PCR, and TCRdb holds only the in-frame ones, with some missing. The sample contains 47,000 or so clones, roughly nine tenths of which appear only once. Sequencing used PBMCs. These receptors all come from a man in his late teens or twenties in good health and CMV-seronegative. The CDR3 runs from the conserved cysteine through the conserved F or W. D genes are given only for firm matches. Clone size is stated in some rows and not others, as once, few, many or a class when expanded.

j_gene,d_gene,abundance,v_gene,CDR3nt,CDR3aa
TRBJ2-2,TRBD2,NA,TRBV7-6,TGTGCCAGCAGCTTAGTTAGGGCGGGAGTGGCCGGGGAGCTGTTTTTT,CASSLVRAGVAGELFF
TRBJ2-1,TRBD2,NA,TRBV11-3,TGTGCCAGCAGCTTAGGGACTAGCGGGACCTATGAGCAGTTCTTC,CASSLGTSGTYEQFF
TRBJ2-3,TRBD2,NA,TRBV29-1,TGCAGCGTACTCTGGAGGGGGCGGGGGACTAGCGGGAGGCCCCCAGATACGCAGTATTTT,CSVLWRGRGTSGRPPDTQYF
TRBJ2-1,TRBD2,NA,TRBV7-9,TGTGCCAGCAGCGACGGGGGGAGGGCCGGGAATGAGCAGTTCTTC,CASSDGGRAGNEQFF
TRBJ2-7,NA,NA,TRBV6-1,TGTGCCAGCAGCCCTTACAGCTCCTACGAGCAGTACTTC,CASSPYSSYEQYF
TRBJ1-2,TRBD1,NA,TRBV7-2,TGTGCCAGCAGCTTATATGGGACAGGAAACTATGGCTACACCTTC,CASSLYGTGNYGYTF
TRBJ2-6,NA,NA,TRBV9,TGTGCCAGCAGCGACGGGTCTGGGGCCAACGTCCTGACTTTC,CASSDGSGANVLTF
TRBJ2-1,NA,NA,TRBV6-5,TGTGCCAGCAGTTTTCGGGGATTAGGGTCCTACAATGAGCAGTTCTTC,CASSFRGLGSYNEQFF
TRBJ1-1,NA,NA,TRBV5-4,TGTGCCAGCAGCTTGCAGGACTACACTGAAGCTTTCTTT,CASSLQDYTEAFF
TRBJ1-2,NA,NA,TRBV18,TGTGCCAGCTCACCCGCCGACAGTATTAACTATGGCTACACCTTC,CASSPADSINYGYTF
TRBJ2-2,NA,once,TRBV4-2,TGTGCCAGCAGCCGGGAACAACTAGCTTCCGGGGAGCTGTTTTTT,CASSREQLASGELFF
TRBJ1-1,NA,NA,TRBV29-1,TGCAGCGCCGCAAGGCAGGACACTGAAGCTTTCTTT,CSAARQDTEAFF
TRBJ2-3,NA,NA,TRBV13,TGTGCCAGCAGCTTGGGCGCAGATACGCAGTATTTT,CASSLGADTQYF
TRBJ2-1,NA,NA,TRBV4-1,TGCGCCAGCAGCCAAGAATCAGCGGAGCAGTTCTTC,CASSQESAEQFF
TRBJ2-1,TRBD1,NA,TRBV28,TGTGCCAGCAGGCTTTGGGGACAGGGTCCGAATGAGCAGTTCTTC,CASRLWGQGPNEQFF
TRBJ2-1,NA,NA,TRBV30,TGTGCCTGGAGTCAGGTGACAAGATCCCACAATGAGCAGTTCTTC,CAWSQVTRSHNEQFF
TRBJ1-5,TRBD1,NA,TRBV6-1,TGTGCCAGCACCGGGACAGGGAGCAGTCAGCCCCAGCATTTT,CASTGTGSSQPQHF
TRBJ2-1,TRBD1,NA,TRBV5-1,TGCGCCAGCAGCCAAATACAGGGGGCAGGTGAGCAGTTCTTC,CASSQIQGAGEQFF
TRBJ2-1,TRBD2,NA,TRBV9,TGTGCCAGCAACCCGGGACTAGCGGACAATGAGCAGTTCTTC,CASNPGLADNEQFF
TRBJ2-2,NA,NA,TRBV28,TGTGCCAGCAGTAGGGGAACGTGGGACACCGGGGAGCTGTTTTTT,CASSRGTWDTGELFF
TRBJ2-7,TRBD2,NA,TRBV5-1,TGCGCCAGCCGCTTAAGCTGGACTAGCGGAACCTACGAGCAGTACTTC,CASRLSWTSGTYEQYF
TRBJ2-7,TRBD2,NA,TRBV18,TGTGCCAGCTCACGCTTCAGCGGGAGCTCCTACGAGCAGTACTTC,CASSRFSGSSYEQYF
TRBJ2-7,TRBD1,NA,TRBV11-2,TGTGCCAGCAGCTCGTCGACAGGGGTGAGGTACGAGCAGTACTTC,CASSSSTGVRYEQYF
TRBJ2-7,TRBD2,few,TRBV6-5,TGTGCCACCCTGACTAGCGGGACCTACGAGCAGTACTTC,CATLTSGTYEQYF
TRBJ2-2,NA,NA,TRBV4-2,TGTGCCAGCAGCCCAAAGGGGCTGGACACCGGGGAGCTGTTTTTT,CASSPKGLDTGELFF
TRBJ2-5,NA,NA,TRBV5-4,TGTGCCAGCAGCGGTGGGACTGCCAAGTACCAAGAGACCCAGTACTTC,CASSGGTAKYQETQYF
TRBJ2-7,NA,NA,TRBV6-5,TGTGCCAGCAGTTACGGGCAGGGTGTCAACGAGCAGTACTTC,CASSYGQGVNEQYF
TRBJ2-1,TRBD2,NA,TRBV10-3,TGTGCCATCAGGGTGACTAGCGGGGACAATGAGCAGTTCTTC,CAIRVTSGDNEQFF
TRBJ2-3,TRBD2,NA,TRBV5-1,TGCGCCAGCAGCGCCGGGGGGGGGTTGGATACGCAGTATTTT,CASSAGGGLDTQYF
TRBJ2-5,TRBD2,NA,TRBV7-8,TGTGCCAGCAGCTTAGTAGCGGGAGGGCAAGAGACCCAGTACTTC,CASSLVAGGQETQYF
TRBJ2-7,TRBD1,NA,TRBV30,TGTGCCTGGACCCCAGGGACAGGGACATTCGAGCAGTACTTC,CAWTPGTGTFEQYF
TRBJ2-7,NA,once,TRBV28,TGTGCCAGCAGTTTATATCAAGCCTCCTACGAGCAGTACTTC,CASSLYQASYEQYF
TRBJ1-5,TRBD1,NA,TRBV7-9,TGTGCCAGCAGCCCTGGACAGGGGATACCCAATCAGCCCCAGCATTTT,CASSPGQGIPNQPQHF
TRBJ2-7,NA,once,TRBV5-1,TGCGCCAGCAGCGGAGGACCAACATCCTACGAGCAGTACTTC,CASSGGPTSYEQYF
TRBJ1-5,NA,NA,TRBV28,TGTGCCAGCAGTTTAAGACAAATTTATAGCAATCAGCCCCAGCATTTT,CASSLRQIYSNQPQHF
TRBJ1-2,NA,NA,TRBV7-8,TGTGCCAGCAGCTCTTTCCGACAGGATGCTAACTATGGCTACACCTTC,CASSSFRQDANYGYTF
TRBJ2-2,TRBD2,NA,TRBV19,TGTGCCAGTAGTATCGGTTTACTAGCGGGAGGGCCGGTCACCGGGGAGCTGTTTTTT,CASSIGLLAGGPVTGELFF
TRBJ2-7,TRBD2,NA,TRBV6-5,TGTGCCAGCAGTTACGGACTAGCACGAACCTACGAGCAGTACTTC,CASSYGLARTYEQYF
TRBJ2-1,TRBD2,NA,TRBV7-3,TGTGCCAGCAGCTTAGGGGGCGGGAGGTACTTGAATGAGCAGTTCTTC,CASSLGGGRYLNEQFF
TRBJ1-1,NA,NA,TRBV9,TGTGCCAGCAGCGTAGCGGAGTGGAACACTGAAGCTTTCTTT,CASSVAEWNTEAFF
TRBJ2-6,NA,NA,TRBV11-2,TGTGCCAGCAGCTTAGTAGGGGCCTCGAGCTCTGGGGCCAACGTCCTGACTTTC,CASSLVGASSSGANVLTF
TRBJ2-3,NA,NA,TRBV6-5,TGTGCCAGCAGTTACGCCACAGGGAGCCCAGATACGCAGTATTTT,CASSYATGSPDTQYF
TRBJ1-5,TRBD1,few,TRBV28,TGTGCCACCCACCGATCGGACAGGGTCAATCAGCCCCAGCATTTT,CATHRSDRVNQPQHF
TRBJ2-5,NA,NA,TRBV5-4,TGTGCCAGCAGCTTTCAGGGCACAGAGACCCAGTACTTC,CASSFQGTETQYF